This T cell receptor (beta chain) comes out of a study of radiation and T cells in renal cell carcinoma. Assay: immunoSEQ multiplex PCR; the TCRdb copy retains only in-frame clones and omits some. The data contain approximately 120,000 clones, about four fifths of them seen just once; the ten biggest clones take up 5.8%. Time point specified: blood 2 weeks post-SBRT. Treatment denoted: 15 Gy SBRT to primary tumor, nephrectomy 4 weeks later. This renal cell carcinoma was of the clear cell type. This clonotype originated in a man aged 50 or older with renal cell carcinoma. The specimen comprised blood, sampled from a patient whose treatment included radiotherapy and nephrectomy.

CDR3: CASNHLAADTDTQYF. The CDR3 DNA reads TGTGCCAGCAACCACCTAGCGGCCGACACAGATACGCAGTATTTT. The chain uses TRBV28 and TRBJ2-3; 7 bases match TRBD2. J lost 2 bases, V lost 7 bases, and 9 bases had no gene match. The germline CDR1 and CDR2 sequences are MDHEN and SYDVKM. This CDR3 region has 15 residues.